These 18 T cell receptor beta chains share one sample of origin, sequenced in a study of control samples from healthy donors and cancer patients. Clones were read by immunoSEQ multiplex PCR, and TCRdb kept only the in-frame ones, dropping some. The table includes roughly 130,000 clones, 75% to 95% detected once. Sample: blood. The receptors were gathered from a man aged 18 to 30 in good health.

The CDR3 region is CASSEFTTPTEAFF. The CDR3, as DNA: TGTGCCAGCAGTGAATTCACCACCCCCACTGAAGCTTTCTTT. The rearrangement uses TRBV2 and TRBJ1-1, with D hard to call. From germline, CDR1 is SNHLY and CDR2 FYNNEI. Trimming took off 2 bases at V and 4 bases at J, with 11 bases between the two ends. This CDR3 spans 14 amino acids.

The chain has TRBV5-5 and TRBJ2-1; 10 bases match TRBD1. The CDR3 length is 16 residues. J gave up 1 base and V 2 bases, and 3 bases lay outside the gene matches. From germline, CDR1 is SGHKS and CDR2 YYEKEE (reference sequence). CDR3 DNA sequence: TGTGCCAGCAGCTTCCGGGACAGGGGTTCCTACAATGAGCAGTTCTTC. Its translation: CASSFRDRGSYNEQFF. Full variable domain (outside the CDR3, taken from reference TRBV5-5 and TRBJ2-1): DAGVTQSPTHLIKTRGQQVTLRCSPISGHKSVSWYQQVLGQGPQFIFQYYEKEERGRGNFPDRFSARQFPNYSSELNVNALLLGDSALYLCASSFRDRGSYNEQFFGPGTRLTVL.

The genes are TRBV6-1 and TRBJ1-6, with D tentatively TRBD1 (6 bases). CDR1 and CDR2 (germline): MNHNS, SASEGT. Deletions cut 0 bases from V and 8 bases from J, with 11 bases between. The CDR3 loop spans 15 amino acids. The CDR3 nucleotides read TGTGCCAGCAGTGAAGCGACAGGCCTGGATTCACCCCTCCACTTT. Translated: CASSEATGLDSPLHF.

The chain joins TRBV5-1 to TRBJ2-1, with 13 bases aligning to TRBD2. Unmatched junction bases numbered 3, after V lost 3 bases and J lost 6 bases. Germline V lookup: CDR1 SGHRS, CDR2 YFSETQ. The CDR3 is made up of 15 amino acids. CDR3 coding DNA: TGCGCCAGCAGCTCTGGGACTAGCGGGGTCAATGAGCAGTTCTTC. Amino acids: CASSSGTSGVNEQFF.

The chain joins TRBV5-5 to TRBJ2-7; 12 bases line up with TRBD1. The CDR3 spans 20 residues. Unmatched junction bases numbered 15, after V lost 2 bases and J lost 0 bases. The germline V gene has CDR1 SGHKS and CDR2 YYEKEE (reference sequence). CDR3 protein: CASSLRIGTGGFTHSYEQYF. CDR3 in DNA: TGTGCCAGCAGCTTACGTATCGGGACAGGGGGCTTTACTCACTCCTACGAGCAGTACTTC.

CDR3 amino acids: CASSLGGGAAHTEAFF. The CDR3, as DNA: TGCGCCAGCAGCTTGGGCGGTGGGGCAGCCCACACTGAAGCTTTCTTT. The chain has TRBV5-1 and TRBJ1-1; TRBD1 might be the D (5 bases). The CDR3 is 16 amino acids. Trimming pared 0 bases from V and 3 bases from J, leaving 15 bases between. The germline gives CDR1 SGHRS, CDR2 YFSETQ.

The chain combines TRBV10-2 with TRBJ2-2, with D perhaps TRBD2 (7 bases). Germline V gives CDR1 WSHSY, CDR2 SAAADI. V was clipped by 8 bases and J by 2 bases, with 12 bases between them. CDR3 size: 14 residues. Written as DNA, the CDR3 is TGCGCCAGCGGGGGGGGCTCAAACACCGGGGAGCTGTTTTTT. The encoded protein is CASGGGSNTGELFF.

V is TRBV19 and J is TRBJ2-2; 9 bases match TRBD1. From germline, CDR1 is LNHDA and CDR2 SQIVND (reference sequence). This CDR3 has 13 residues. With V trimmed by 9 bases and J by 3 bases, 2 bases remained unmatched. CDR3 sequence reads: CASWDRDTGELFF. The CDR3 coding sequence is TGTGCCAGCTGGGACAGGGACACCGGGGAGCTGTTTTTT. Combining the CDR3 with reference TRBV19 and TRBJ2-2 gives the whole variable domain DGGITQSPKYLFRKEGQNVTLSCEQNLNHDAMYWYRQDPGQGLRLIYYSQIVNDFQKGDIAEGYSVSREKKESFPLTVTSAQKNPTAFYLCASWDRDTGELFFGEGSRLTVL.

CDR3 sequence (DNA): TGTGCCAGCAGTCCAAGAGACGGAACCTGGGCTTACAATGAGCAGTTCTTC. Protein product: CASSPRDGTWAYNEQFF. The chain couples TRBV6-4 to TRBJ2-1, with D uncertain. Germline V gene data show CDR1 as MRHNA and CDR2 as SNTAGT. The length of the CDR3 is 17 residues. The germline V and J ends were trimmed by 5 bases and 4 bases, with 21 bases remaining between them.

CDR3: CASSLEGQGRYGYTF. The CDR3, as DNA: TGCGCCAGCAGCTTGGAGGGACAGGGGAGGTATGGCTACACCTTC. This chain links TRBV5-1 with TRBJ1-2; TRBD1 aligns across 10 bases. With 0 bases clipped from V and 5 bases from J, the junction kept 4 bases outside the gene matches. The CDR3 has 15 residues. Looked up from germline, CDR1 is SGHRS and CDR2 is YFSETQ.

V usage is TRBV2 and J usage is TRBJ1-2; D unresolved. CDR1 is SNHLY, CDR2 FYNNEI, per germline. V was shortened by 8 bases and J by 1 base, with 14 bases between the two germline ends. CDR3 length: 14 amino acids. The CDR3 nucleotides read TGTGCCAGCTCCGGGGAGGTTTTTAACTATGGCTACACCTTC. Protein sequence: CASSGEVFNYGYTF.

The rearrangement joins TRBV3-1 (or the pseudogene TRBV3-2) to TRBJ2-5; D gene unclear. Germline V gene data show CDR1 as LGHDT and CDR2 as YNNKEL (reference sequence). CDR3 length equals 14 residues. Trimming removed 4 bases at V and 3 bases at J, with 12 bases between. CDR3 sequence reads: CASSRPTNKETQYF. Written as DNA, the CDR3 is TGTGCCAGCAGCCGACCTACCAATAAAGAGACCCAGTACTTC.

The chain is built from TRBV9 and TRBJ2-5, with 11 bases lining up with TRBD2. Germline V gene data show CDR1 as SGDLS and CDR2 as YYNGEE. The CDR3 loop spans 16 amino acids. The V segment lost 3 bases and the J segment 3 bases; nucleotides outside the gene matches: 7. CDR3: CASSGEGLAAKETQYF. CDR3 bases: TGTGCCAGCAGCGGAGAGGGACTAGCGGCGAAAGAGACCCAGTACTTC.

The rearrangement joins TRBV19 to TRBJ1-6, with D maybe TRBD1 (5 bases). V lost 9 bases to trimming and J lost 8 bases, with 14 bases between them. The CDR3 has 13 amino acids. The V gene's germline CDR1 is LNHDA and CDR2 SQIVND (reference sequence). Written as DNA, the CDR3 is TGTGCCAGCAGGGTTTTAGGGGATTCACCCCTCCACTTT. Amino acid sequence: CASRVLGDSPLHF.

The chain recombines TRBV19 with TRBJ1-4; TRBD1 aligns across 11 bases. J gave up 7 bases and V 7 bases, and 5 bases lay outside the gene matches. The CDR3 has 14 residues. The germline V gene has CDR1 LNHDA and CDR2 SQIVND (reference sequence). CDR3 region: CASTRTGGREKLFF. CDR3 DNA: TGTGCCAGTACCCGGACAGGGGGCCGTGAAAAACTGTTTTTT.

The chain uses TRBV28 and TRBJ1-5, with TRBD1 matching 8 bases. Germline V gene sequence: CDR1 MDHEN, CDR2 SYDVKM. The trim removed 6 bases at V and 2 bases at J, leaving 0 bases unmatched. The CDR3 extends over 13 amino acids. The CDR3: CASSRGRNQPQHF. The CDR3, as DNA: TGTGCCAGCAGCAGGGGGCGCAATCAGCCCCAGCATTTT.

The chain links TRBV7-3 to TRBJ2-1, with D perhaps TRBD2 (6 bases). Germline V CDR1 and CDR2: SGHTA, FQGTGA. The ends were cut back, 3 bases at V and 8 bases at J, with 14 bases in the middle. CDR3 size: 14 residues. Here the CDR3 reads CASSFTGAPDEQFF. The CDR3 DNA follows: TGTGCCAGCAGCTTCACGGGAGCGCCCGATGAGCAGTTCTTC.

This clone turned up a few times. The chain employs TRBV4-1 and TRBJ1-5, with D perhaps matching TRBD1 (6 bases). Germline V gene sequence: CDR1 MGHRA, CDR2 YSYEKL. With 3 bases removed from V and 4 bases from J, the gap between germline ends came to 10 bases. This CDR3 comprises 14 residues. In DNA form, the CDR3 reads TGCGCCAGCAGCCAGACACAGGGAAATCAGCCCCAGCATTTT. Translation gives CASSQTQGNQPQHF.